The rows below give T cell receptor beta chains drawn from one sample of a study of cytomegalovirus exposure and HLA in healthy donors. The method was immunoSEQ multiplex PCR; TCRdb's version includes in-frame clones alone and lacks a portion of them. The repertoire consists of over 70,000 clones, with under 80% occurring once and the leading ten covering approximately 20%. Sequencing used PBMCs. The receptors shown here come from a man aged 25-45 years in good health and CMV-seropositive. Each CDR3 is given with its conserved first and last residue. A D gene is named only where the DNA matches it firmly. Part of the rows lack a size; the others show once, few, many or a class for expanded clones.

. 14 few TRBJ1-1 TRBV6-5 TGTGCCAGCAGCCGCGACCGACAGACCACTGAAGCTTTCTTT CASSRDRQTTEAFF
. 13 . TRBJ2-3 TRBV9 TGTGCCAGCAGCGTAGCGGGAAGAGATACGCAGTATTTT CASSVAGRDTQYF
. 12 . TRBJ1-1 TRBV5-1 TGCGCCAGCAGCGTACAGGGATCTGAAGCTTTCTTT CASSVQGSEAFF
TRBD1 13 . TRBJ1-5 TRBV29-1 TGCAGCGCTTCCCAGGGGGCGAATCAGCCCCAGCATTTT CSASQGANQPQHF
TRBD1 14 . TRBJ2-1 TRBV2 TGTGCCAGCAGTCGGGACAGGGGCCACAATGAGCAGTTCTTC CASSRDRGHNEQFF
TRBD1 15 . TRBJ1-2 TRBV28 TGTGCCAGCAGTCCCAACTTAGACAGGGACTATGGCTACACCTTC CASSPNLDRDYGYTF
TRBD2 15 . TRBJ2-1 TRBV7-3 TGTGCCAGCAGCTGGAGCGGGGGGCTGGAGAATGAGCAGTTCTTC CASSWSGGLENEQFF
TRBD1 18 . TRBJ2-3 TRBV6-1 TGTGCCAGCAGTGAAGTATCCCCGGGACAGGGGGCTTTGGATACGCAGTATTTT CASSEVSPGQGALDTQYF
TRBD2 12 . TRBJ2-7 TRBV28 TGTGTAAGCGGGAGGAGCTCCTACGAGCAGTACTTC CVSGRSSYEQYF
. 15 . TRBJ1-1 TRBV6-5 TGTGCCAGCAGTATCTCAGGGCGTATAAACACTGAAGCTTTCTTT CASSISGRINTEAFF
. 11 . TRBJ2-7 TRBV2 TGTGCCAGCGGGCAAACGATCGAGCAGTACTTC CASGQTIEQYF
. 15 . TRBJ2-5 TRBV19 TGTGCCAGTAGTCCCCCGGGAGGGGGCTGGGTGACCCAGTACTTC CASSPPGGGWVTQYF
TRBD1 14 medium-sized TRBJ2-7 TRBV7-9 TGTGCCAGCAGCTCACGGGACAGACACTACGAGCAGTACTTC CASSSRDRHYEQYF
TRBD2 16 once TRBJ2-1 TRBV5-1 TGCGCCAGCAGCTTGGTGCTCGGGACTAGTTACAGTGAGCAGTTCTTC CASSLVLGTSYSEQFF
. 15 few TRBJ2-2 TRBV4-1 TGCGCCAGCAGCCAAGATCTGGGGGGTACCGGGGAGCTGTTTTTT CASSQDLGGTGELFF
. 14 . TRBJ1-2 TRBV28 TGTGCCAGCAGTACACCGGGGACATACTATGGCTACACCTTC CASSTPGTYYGYTF
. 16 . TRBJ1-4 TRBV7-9 TGTGCCAGCAGCTTATTTCTCCCAGGAGGGAATGAAAAACTGTTTTTT CASSLFLPGGNEKLFF
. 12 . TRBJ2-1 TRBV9 TGTGCCAGCAGTCCCGGGAGCGGTGAGCAGTTCTTC CASSPGSGEQFF
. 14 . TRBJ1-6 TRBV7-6 TGTGCCAGCAGCTTTCTCGAAGGGGGTTCACCCCTCCACTTT CASSFLEGGSPLHF
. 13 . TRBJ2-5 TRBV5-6 TGTGCCAGCAGCCCCCAGGTGATCGAGACCCAGTACTTC CASSPQVIETQYF
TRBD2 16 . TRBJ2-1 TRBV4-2 TGTGCCAGCAGCCAAGTTGGAGCGGGAGGAGATAATGAGCAGTTCTTC CASSQVGAGGDNEQFF
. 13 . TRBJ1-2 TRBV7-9 TGTGCCAGCAGCACCGAGACAGCTAATGGCTACACCTTC CASSTETANGYTF
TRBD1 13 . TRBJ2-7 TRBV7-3 TGTGCCAGCAGCTTACGGGACAGCTACGAGCAGTACTTC CASSLRDSYEQYF
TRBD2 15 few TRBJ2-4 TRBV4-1 TGCGCCAGCAGCCTGACTAGCGGGGGCGGGGACATTCAGTACTTC CASSLTSGGGDIQYF